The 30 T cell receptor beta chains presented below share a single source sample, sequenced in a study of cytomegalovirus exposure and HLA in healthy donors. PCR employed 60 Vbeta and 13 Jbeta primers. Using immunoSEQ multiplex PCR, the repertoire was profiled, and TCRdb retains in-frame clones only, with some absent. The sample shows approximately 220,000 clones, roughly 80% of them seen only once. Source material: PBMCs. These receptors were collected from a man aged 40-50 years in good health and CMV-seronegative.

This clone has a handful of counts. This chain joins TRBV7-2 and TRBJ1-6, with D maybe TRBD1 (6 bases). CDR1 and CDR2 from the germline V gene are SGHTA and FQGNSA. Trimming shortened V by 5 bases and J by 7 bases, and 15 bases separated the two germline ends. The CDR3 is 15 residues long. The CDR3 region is CASSLFTGKNSPLHF. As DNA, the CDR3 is TGTGCCAGCAGCCTTTTTACAGGGAAGAATTCACCCCTCCACTTT.

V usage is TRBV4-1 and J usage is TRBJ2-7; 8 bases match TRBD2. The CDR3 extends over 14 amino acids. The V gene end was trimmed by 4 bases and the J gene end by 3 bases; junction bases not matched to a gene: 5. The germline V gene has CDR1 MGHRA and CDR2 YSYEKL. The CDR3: CASSLNSGDYEQYF. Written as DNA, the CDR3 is TGCGCCAGCAGCCTAAATAGCGGGGACTACGAGCAGTACTTC.

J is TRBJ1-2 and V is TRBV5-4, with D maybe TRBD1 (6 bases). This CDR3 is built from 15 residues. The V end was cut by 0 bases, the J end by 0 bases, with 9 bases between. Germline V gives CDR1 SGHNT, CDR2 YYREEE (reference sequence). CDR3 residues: CASSLDGTTNYGYTF. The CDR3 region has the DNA TGTGCCAGCAGCTTGGACGGGACAACTAACTATGGCTACACCTTC.

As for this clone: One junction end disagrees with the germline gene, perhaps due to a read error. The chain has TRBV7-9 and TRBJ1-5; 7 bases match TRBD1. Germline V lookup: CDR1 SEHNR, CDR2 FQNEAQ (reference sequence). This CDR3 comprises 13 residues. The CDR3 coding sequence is TGTGCCAGCACCTTACAGGGGAATCAGCCCCAGCATTTT. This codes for CASTLQGNQPQHF.

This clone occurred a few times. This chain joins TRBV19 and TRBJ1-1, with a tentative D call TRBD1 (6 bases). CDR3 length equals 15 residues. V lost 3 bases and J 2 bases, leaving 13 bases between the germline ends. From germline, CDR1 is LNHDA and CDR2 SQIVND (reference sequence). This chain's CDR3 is CASSIRDTRNTEAFF. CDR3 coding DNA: TGTGCCAGTAGTATCCGGGACACCCGAAACACTGAAGCTTTCTTT.

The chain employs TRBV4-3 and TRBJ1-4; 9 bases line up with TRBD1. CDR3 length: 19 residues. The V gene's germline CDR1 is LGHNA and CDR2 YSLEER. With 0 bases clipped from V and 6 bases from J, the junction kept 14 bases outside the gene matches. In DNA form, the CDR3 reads TGCGCCAGCAGCCAAGATCGGTCCCAGTACGGGACAGGGTATGAAAAACTGTTTTTT. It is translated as CASSQDRSQYGTGYEKLFF.

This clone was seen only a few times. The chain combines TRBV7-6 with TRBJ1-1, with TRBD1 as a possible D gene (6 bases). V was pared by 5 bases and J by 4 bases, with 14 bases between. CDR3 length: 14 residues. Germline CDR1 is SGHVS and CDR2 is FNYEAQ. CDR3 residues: CASSPRLGGTEAFF. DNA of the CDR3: TGTGCCAGCAGCCCCCGGTTAGGGGGCACTGAAGCTTTCTTT.

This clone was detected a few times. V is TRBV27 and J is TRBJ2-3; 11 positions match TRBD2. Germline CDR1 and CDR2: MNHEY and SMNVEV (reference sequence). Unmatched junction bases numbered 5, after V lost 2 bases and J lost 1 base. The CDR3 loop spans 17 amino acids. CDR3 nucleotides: TGTGCCAGCAGTTTAAAGCCGGGACTAGCGGGCACAGATACGCAGTATTTT. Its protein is CASSLKPGLAGTDTQYF.

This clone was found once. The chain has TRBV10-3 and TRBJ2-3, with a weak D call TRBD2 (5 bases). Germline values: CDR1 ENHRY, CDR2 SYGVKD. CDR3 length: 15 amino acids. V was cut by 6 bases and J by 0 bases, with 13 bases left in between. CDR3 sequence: CAISQSGTSTDTQYF. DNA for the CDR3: TGTGCCATCAGCCAGAGCGGAACTAGCACAGATACGCAGTATTTT.

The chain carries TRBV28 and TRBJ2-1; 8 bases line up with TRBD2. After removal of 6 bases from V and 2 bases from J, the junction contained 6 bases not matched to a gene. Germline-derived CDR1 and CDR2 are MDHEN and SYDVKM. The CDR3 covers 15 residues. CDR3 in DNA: TGTGCCAGCAGCCAGATGGGACTAGCCTACAATGAGCAGTTCTTC. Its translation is CASSQMGLAYNEQFF. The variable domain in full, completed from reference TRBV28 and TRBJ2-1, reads DVKVTQSSRYLVKRTGEKVFLECVQDMDHENMFWYRQDPGLGLRLIYFSYDVKMKEKGDIPEGYSVSREKKERFSLILESASTNQTSMYLCASSQMGLAYNEQFFGPGTRLTVL.

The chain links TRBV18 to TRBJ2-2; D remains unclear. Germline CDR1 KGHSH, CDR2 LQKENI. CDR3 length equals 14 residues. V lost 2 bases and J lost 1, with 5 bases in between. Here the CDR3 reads CASSPIGNTGELFF. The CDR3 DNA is TGTGCCAGCTCACCAATCGGGAACACCGGGGAGCTGTTTTTT.

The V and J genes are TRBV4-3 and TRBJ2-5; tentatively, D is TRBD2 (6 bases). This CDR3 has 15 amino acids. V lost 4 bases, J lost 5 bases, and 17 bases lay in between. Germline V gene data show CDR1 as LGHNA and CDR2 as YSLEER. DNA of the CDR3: TGCGCCAGCAGCCCAGGGACTGGGGGTGCGGAGACCCAGTACTTC. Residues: CASSPGTGGAETQYF.

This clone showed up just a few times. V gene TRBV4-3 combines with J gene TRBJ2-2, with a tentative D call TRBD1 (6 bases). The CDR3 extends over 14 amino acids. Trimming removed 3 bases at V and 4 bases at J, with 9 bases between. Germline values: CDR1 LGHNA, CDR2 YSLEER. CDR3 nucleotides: TGCGCCAGCAGCCAGGGACACATCACCGGGGAGCTGTTTTTT. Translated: CASSQGHITGELFF.

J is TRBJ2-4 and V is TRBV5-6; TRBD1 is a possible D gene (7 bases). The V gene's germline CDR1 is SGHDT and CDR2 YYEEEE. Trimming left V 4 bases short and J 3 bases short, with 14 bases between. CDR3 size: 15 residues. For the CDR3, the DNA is TGTGCCAGCAGCCGGAGGGGGCATGGCAAAAACATTCAGTACTTC. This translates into CASSRRGHGKNIQYF.

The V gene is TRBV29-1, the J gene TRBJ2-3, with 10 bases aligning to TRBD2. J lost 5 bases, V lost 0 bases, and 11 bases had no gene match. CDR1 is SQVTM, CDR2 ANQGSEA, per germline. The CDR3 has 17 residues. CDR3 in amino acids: CSVEDLGSGRLGDTQYF. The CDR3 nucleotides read TGCAGCGTTGAAGATCTCGGTAGCGGGAGGTTGGGAGATACGCAGTATTTT.

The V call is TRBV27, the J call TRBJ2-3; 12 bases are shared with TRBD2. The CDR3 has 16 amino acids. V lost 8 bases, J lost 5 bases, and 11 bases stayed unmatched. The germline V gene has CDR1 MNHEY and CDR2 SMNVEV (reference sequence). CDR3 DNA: TGTGCCAGCCGAACGACTAGCGGGAGTAGAATAGATACGCAGTATTTT. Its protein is CASRTTSGSRIDTQYF.

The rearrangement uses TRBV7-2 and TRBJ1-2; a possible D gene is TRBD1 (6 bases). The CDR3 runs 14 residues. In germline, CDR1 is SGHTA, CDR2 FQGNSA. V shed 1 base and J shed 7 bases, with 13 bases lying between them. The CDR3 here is CASSLGNRAAGYTF. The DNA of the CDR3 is TGTGCCAGCAGCTTAGGTAACAGGGCTGCTGGCTACACCTTC.

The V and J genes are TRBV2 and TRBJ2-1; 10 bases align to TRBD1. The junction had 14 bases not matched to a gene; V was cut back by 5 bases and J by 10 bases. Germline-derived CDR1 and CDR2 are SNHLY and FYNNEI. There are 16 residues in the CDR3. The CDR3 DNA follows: TGTGCCAGCAGTTCACGACAGGGGGCAGAAAAGATGGAGCAGTTCTTC. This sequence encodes CASSSRQGAEKMEQFF.

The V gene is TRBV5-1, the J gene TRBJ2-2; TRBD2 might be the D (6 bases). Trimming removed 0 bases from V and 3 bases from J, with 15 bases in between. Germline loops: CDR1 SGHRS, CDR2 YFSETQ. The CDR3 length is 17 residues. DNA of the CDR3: TGCGCCAGCAGCTTGGAATGGGGGGTCGGTGACACCGGGGAGCTGTTTTTT. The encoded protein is CASSLEWGVGDTGELFF.

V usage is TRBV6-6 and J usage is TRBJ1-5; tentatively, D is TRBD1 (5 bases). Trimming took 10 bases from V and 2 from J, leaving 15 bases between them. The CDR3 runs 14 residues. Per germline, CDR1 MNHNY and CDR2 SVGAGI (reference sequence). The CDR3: CATETDGGNQPQHF. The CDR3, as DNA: TGTGCCACCGAGACAGACGGTGGCAATCAGCCCCAGCATTTT.

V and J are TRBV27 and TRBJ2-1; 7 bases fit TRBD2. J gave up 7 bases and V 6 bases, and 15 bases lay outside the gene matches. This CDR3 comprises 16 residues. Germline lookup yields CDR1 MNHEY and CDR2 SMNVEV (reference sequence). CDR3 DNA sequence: TGTGCCAGCAGGAGATTAGGGCTAGCGGAGGGGAATGAGCAGTTCTTC. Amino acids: CASRRLGLAEGNEQFF.

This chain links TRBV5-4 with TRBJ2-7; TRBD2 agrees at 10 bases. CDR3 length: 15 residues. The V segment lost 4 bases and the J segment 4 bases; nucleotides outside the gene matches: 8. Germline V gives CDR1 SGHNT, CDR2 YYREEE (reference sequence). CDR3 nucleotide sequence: TGTGCCAGCAGCGCGGAGCCTAGCGGGAGTTACGAGCAGTACTTC. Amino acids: CASSAEPSGSYEQYF.

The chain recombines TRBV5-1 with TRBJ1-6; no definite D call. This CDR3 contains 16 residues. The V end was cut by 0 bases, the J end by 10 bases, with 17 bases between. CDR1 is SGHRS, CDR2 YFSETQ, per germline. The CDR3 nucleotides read TGCGCCAGCAGCTTGGAAGGGTTCTCCGCTAGCTCACCCCTCCACTTT. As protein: CASSLEGFSASSPLHF. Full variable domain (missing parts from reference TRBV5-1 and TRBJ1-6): KAGVTQTPRYLIKTRGQQVTLSCSPISGHRSVSWYQQTPGQGLQFLFEYFSETQRNKGNFPGRFSGRQFSNSRSEMNVSTLELGDSALYLCASSLEGFSASSPLHFGNGTRLTVT.

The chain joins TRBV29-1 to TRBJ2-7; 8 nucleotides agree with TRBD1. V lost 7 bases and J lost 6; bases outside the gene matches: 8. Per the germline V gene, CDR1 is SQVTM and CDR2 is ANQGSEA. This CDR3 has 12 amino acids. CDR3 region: CSGRQGPGEQYF. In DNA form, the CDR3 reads TGCAGCGGCCGACAGGGGCCGGGCGAGCAGTACTTC.

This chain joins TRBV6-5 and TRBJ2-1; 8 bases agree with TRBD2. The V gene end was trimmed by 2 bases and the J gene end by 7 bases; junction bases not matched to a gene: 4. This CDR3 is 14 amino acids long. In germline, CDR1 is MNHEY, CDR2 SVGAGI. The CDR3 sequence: CASSYSGSQNEQFF. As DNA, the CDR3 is TGTGCCAGCAGTTACAGCGGGAGCCAGAATGAGCAGTTCTTC.

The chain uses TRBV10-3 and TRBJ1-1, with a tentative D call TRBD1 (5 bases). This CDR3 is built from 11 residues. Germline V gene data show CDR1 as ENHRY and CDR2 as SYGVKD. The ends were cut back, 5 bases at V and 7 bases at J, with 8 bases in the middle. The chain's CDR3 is CAISTQGEAFF. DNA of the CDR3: TGTGCCATCAGTACGCAGGGTGAAGCTTTCTTT.

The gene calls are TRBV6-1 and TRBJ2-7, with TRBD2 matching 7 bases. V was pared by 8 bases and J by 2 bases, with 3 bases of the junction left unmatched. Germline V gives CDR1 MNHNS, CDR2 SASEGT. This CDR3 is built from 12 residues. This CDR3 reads CASGGTTYEQYF. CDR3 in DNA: TGTGCCAGCGGAGGGACTACCTACGAGCAGTACTTC.

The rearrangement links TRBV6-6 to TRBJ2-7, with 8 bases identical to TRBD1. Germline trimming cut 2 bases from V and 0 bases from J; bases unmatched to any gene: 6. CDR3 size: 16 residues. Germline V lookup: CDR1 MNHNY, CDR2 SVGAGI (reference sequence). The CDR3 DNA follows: TGTGCCAGCAGTTACCCGGGACAGGCAATCTCCTACGAGCAGTACTTC. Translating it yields CASSYPGQAISYEQYF.

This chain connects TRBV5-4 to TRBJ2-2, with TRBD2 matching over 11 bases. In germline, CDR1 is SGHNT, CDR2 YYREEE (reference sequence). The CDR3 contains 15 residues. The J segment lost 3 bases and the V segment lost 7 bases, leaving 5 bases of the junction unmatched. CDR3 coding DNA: TGTGCCAGCGGCCTACTAGCGGGGGACACCGGGGAGCTGTTTTTT. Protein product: CASGLLAGDTGELFF. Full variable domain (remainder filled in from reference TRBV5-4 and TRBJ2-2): ETGVTQSPTHLIKTRGQQVTLRCSSQSGHNTVSWYQQALGQGPQFIFQYYREEENGRGNFPPRFSGLQFPNYSSELNVNALELDDSALYLCASGLLAGDTGELFFGEGSRLTVL.

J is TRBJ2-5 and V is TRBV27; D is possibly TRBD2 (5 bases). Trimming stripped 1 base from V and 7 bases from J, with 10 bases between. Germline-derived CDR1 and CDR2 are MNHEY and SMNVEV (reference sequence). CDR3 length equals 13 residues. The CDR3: CASSLFREGTQYF. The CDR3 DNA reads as TGTGCCAGCAGTTTATTTCGAGAGGGGACCCAGTACTTC.